This paragraph reports one TCR beta chain. Repertoires were generated with immunoSEQ multiplex PCR, while TCRdb's copy carries only in-frame clones and drops some. The data contain approximately 190,000 clones, 70% to 90% of them singletons. The data are from a study of blood T cell repertoires in COVID-19. Overall study context: PBMCs, B-cell-depleted T cells, or T cells provided the cDNA or gDNA that made up the material.

The material sequenced was peripheral blood. The TCR originated in a man aged 55 to 69 with active or convalescent COVID-19.

As DNA, the CDR3 is TGTGCCACCGGACAGGGGGTGACTGAAGCTTTCTTT. This codes for CATGQGVTEAFF. The rearrangement joins TRBV6-5 to TRBJ1-1; 10 positions agree with TRBD1. CDR1 is MNHEY, CDR2 SVGAGI, per germline. V lost 10 bases, J lost 5 bases, and 4 bases stayed unmatched. This CDR3 is 12 amino acids long.